Reported below is one T cell receptor beta chain. Its target is unknown. The sample belongs to a study of T cell responses to AZD1222 COVID-19 vaccine. Broader study findings: Compared with day 0, the breadth and depth of the Spike-specific TCR repertoire rose significantly after two doses of AZD1222. It was only after the peak T cell response that any repertoires were sampled.

This CDR3 region has 12 residues. Looked up from germline, CDR1 is SNHLY and CDR2 is FYNNEI. Between the trimmed V and J ends, which lost 3 bases and 7 bases, there was a span of 8 bases. Assay: immunoSEQ multiplex PCR; the TCRdb copy retains only in-frame clones and omits some. The sample records 95,000 to 100,000 clones, about nine tenths being singletons. The source is an adult who received the AZD1222 COVID-19 vaccine. The sample here was peripheral blood, taken 28 days after the second AZD1222 dose. The chain uses TRBV2 and TRBJ2-3; no firm D call. This CDR3 is CASSESENTQYF. Here the CDR3 DNA reads TGTGCCAGCAGTGAGTCGGAGAATACGCAGTATTTT. Full variable domain (remainder filled in from reference TRBV2 and TRBJ2-3): EPEVTQTPSHQVTQMGQEVILRCVPISNHLYFYWYRQILGQKVEFLVSFYNNEISEKSEIFDDQFSVERPDGSNFTLKIRSTKLEDSAMYFCASSESENTQYFGPGTRLTVL.